This T cell receptor beta chain appears in the sequencing data of a study of cytomegalovirus exposure and HLA in healthy donors. This clone was seen only a few times. Sequencing used immunoSEQ multiplex PCR; TCRdb keeps in-frame clones, though not all of them. The data hold tens of thousands of clones, with around 89% observed a single time. The donors were members of the validation cohort, which comprised about 130 subjects and was separate from the first cohort of 600 to 850 subjects. Trimming shortened V by 2 bases and J by 6 bases, and 5 bases separated the two germline ends. The CDR3 is made up of 11 amino acids. Looked up from germline, CDR1 is SNHLY and CDR2 is FYNNEI.

The V call is TRBV2, the J call TRBJ2-7, with no clear D. The sequence was obtained from a woman younger than 35 in good health and CMV-seronegative. The sample consisted of PBMCs. CDR3 nucleotides: TGTGCCAGCAGTGAATTCTCCGAGCAGTACTTC. Translation gives CASSEFSEQYF.